This T cell receptor (beta chain) was sequenced for a study of neurological immune-mediated disorders. Study findings and constraints: With the multiple sclerosis repertoire cluster, none of the clinical or MRI features showed an association.

Germline V lookup: CDR1 SGDLS, CDR2 YYNGEE. V lost 3 bases and J 10 bases, leaving 13 bases between the germline ends. The CDR3 extends over 12 amino acids. TCRdb processed the 5' RACE reads anew with MiXCR; each CDR3 protein has one entry. This sample yields about 54,000 distinct CDR3 sequences, of which over 3.5% are seen a single time; 1.5% to 2% belongs to the top ten. This clonotype was detected many times. Its antigen is not known. The chain employs TRBV9 and TRBJ1-1; D possibly corresponds to TRBD1 (5 bases). The sample consisted of CD4+ T cells from blood. The TCR originated in a middle-aged woman with multiple sclerosis. The CDR3 sequence is CASSGRQGRAFF. The CDR3 DNA reads TGTGCCAGCAGCGGTCGTCAGGGAAGAGCTTTCTTT.